Listed here is a single T cell receptor (beta chain). This table comes from immunoSEQ multiplex PCR, and its TCRdb copy is limited to in-frame clones, with some not included. Found here are under 130,000 clones, about 85% of them singletons; the top ten hold 3.1%. The data were taken from a study of blood T cell repertoires in COVID-19. At the level of the study: From T cells, B-cell-depleted T cells, or PBMCs came the material, which was cDNA or gDNA.

There are 14 residues in the CDR3. Germline V gene data show CDR1 as MNHEY and CDR2 as SMNVEV (reference sequence). The germline V and J ends were trimmed by 3 bases and 4 bases, with 12 bases remaining between them. V usage is TRBV27 and J usage is TRBJ2-5, with D maybe TRBD1 (6 bases). This clonotype originated in a man aged 50 or older in a cohort sampled during active COVID-19. The specimen sequenced was peripheral blood. DNA of the CDR3: TGTGCCAGCAGTTTGGACAGTCGTCTAGAGACCCAGTACTTC. Encoded protein: CASSLDSRLETQYF.